The present T cell receptor beta chain was sequenced within a study of blood T cell repertoires in COVID-19. Per germline, CDR1 SGHTS and CDR2 YDEGEE. The CDR3 loop spans 16 amino acids. The germline V and J ends were trimmed by 0 bases and 0 bases, with 11 bases remaining between them. Here immunoSEQ multiplex PCR was the method, and the copy in TCRdb shows in-frame clones only, minus some. The sample holds 200,000 to 250,000 clones; 80% to 85% are singletons and the top ten take over 2.5%. What was sequenced was peripheral blood. The V gene is TRBV5-8, the J gene TRBJ2-3; a weak D match, TRBD2 (6 bases). The TCR sequence derives from a woman under 40 who had recovered from COVID-19. CDR3 DNA: TGTGCCAGCAGCTTGGGGGACTCGGCTAGCACAGATACGCAGTATTTT. This encodes CASSLGDSASTDTQYF.